Only a few counts were recorded for the clone carrying this TCR beta chain. What it recognizes is unknown. Uncontrolled infections, pregnancy, lactation or other autoimmune diseases led to patient exclusion. The diagnosis was founded upon clinical symptoms, serum thyroxine, TRAb, thyroid ultrasound and orbital computed tomography. This record comes from a study of Graves' ophthalmopathy and Graves' hyperthyroidism. Notes on the study in general: Using 13 signatures, a model distinguished ophthalmopathy from stable hyperthyroidism, reaching roughly 90% sensitivity and around 81% specificity.

RNA transcripts were the source from which TCR beta CDR3 regions were amplified. HTBI primers primed a first-round RT-PCR, and a second-round multiplex PCR followed. TCRdb ran MiXCR on the multiplex PCR reads and lists one entry per CDR3 protein. The sample lists around 670,000 distinct CDR3 sequences; 35% to 50% were seen once. CDR1 SGHTA and CDR2 FQGTGA come from the germline V gene. The CDR3 loop spans 17 amino acids. The V and J ends lost 0 bases and 1 base respectively, with 12 bases between them. The chain employs TRBV7-3 and TRBJ2-2; D perhaps matches TRBD2 (5 bases). The sample consisted of peripheral blood. The sequence derives from an adult man with Graves' ophthalmopathy. CDR3 nucleotide sequence: TGTGCCAGCAGCTTAACGCAGCGGAACCGGAACACCGGGGAGCTGTTTTTT. Translated: CASSLTQRNRNTGELFF.